Sequencing of this T cell receptor beta chain was carried out in a study of shared T cell receptors in the human thymus. Only a few counts were recorded for this clone. Using immunoSEQ multiplex PCR, the repertoire was profiled, and TCRdb retains in-frame clones only, with some absent. Of about 540,000 clones listed, around 82% are singletons. This CDR3 comprises 17 residues. CDR1 and CDR2 (germline): PRHDT, FYEKMQ (reference sequence). The V segment lost 2 bases and the J segment 2 bases; nucleotides outside the gene matches: 12. The same sample was also used in a study of human thymus T cells. That report adds: Corrective cardiac operations yielded the resected thymus tissue. V and J gene usage appeared biased in thymic and blood repertoires. Related research described thymic repertoires that were highly overlapping among unrelated individuals.

This receptor was identified in a boy under three years old with a congenital heart defect. What was sequenced was thymocytes. The chain recombines TRBV13 with TRBJ2-7; the match to TRBD2 covers 7 bases. The DNA of the CDR3 is TGTGCCAGCAGCTTAAGGCCTCGGATAGCGGGCCCCTACGAGCAGTACTTC. Translating gives CASSLRPRIAGPYEQYF.